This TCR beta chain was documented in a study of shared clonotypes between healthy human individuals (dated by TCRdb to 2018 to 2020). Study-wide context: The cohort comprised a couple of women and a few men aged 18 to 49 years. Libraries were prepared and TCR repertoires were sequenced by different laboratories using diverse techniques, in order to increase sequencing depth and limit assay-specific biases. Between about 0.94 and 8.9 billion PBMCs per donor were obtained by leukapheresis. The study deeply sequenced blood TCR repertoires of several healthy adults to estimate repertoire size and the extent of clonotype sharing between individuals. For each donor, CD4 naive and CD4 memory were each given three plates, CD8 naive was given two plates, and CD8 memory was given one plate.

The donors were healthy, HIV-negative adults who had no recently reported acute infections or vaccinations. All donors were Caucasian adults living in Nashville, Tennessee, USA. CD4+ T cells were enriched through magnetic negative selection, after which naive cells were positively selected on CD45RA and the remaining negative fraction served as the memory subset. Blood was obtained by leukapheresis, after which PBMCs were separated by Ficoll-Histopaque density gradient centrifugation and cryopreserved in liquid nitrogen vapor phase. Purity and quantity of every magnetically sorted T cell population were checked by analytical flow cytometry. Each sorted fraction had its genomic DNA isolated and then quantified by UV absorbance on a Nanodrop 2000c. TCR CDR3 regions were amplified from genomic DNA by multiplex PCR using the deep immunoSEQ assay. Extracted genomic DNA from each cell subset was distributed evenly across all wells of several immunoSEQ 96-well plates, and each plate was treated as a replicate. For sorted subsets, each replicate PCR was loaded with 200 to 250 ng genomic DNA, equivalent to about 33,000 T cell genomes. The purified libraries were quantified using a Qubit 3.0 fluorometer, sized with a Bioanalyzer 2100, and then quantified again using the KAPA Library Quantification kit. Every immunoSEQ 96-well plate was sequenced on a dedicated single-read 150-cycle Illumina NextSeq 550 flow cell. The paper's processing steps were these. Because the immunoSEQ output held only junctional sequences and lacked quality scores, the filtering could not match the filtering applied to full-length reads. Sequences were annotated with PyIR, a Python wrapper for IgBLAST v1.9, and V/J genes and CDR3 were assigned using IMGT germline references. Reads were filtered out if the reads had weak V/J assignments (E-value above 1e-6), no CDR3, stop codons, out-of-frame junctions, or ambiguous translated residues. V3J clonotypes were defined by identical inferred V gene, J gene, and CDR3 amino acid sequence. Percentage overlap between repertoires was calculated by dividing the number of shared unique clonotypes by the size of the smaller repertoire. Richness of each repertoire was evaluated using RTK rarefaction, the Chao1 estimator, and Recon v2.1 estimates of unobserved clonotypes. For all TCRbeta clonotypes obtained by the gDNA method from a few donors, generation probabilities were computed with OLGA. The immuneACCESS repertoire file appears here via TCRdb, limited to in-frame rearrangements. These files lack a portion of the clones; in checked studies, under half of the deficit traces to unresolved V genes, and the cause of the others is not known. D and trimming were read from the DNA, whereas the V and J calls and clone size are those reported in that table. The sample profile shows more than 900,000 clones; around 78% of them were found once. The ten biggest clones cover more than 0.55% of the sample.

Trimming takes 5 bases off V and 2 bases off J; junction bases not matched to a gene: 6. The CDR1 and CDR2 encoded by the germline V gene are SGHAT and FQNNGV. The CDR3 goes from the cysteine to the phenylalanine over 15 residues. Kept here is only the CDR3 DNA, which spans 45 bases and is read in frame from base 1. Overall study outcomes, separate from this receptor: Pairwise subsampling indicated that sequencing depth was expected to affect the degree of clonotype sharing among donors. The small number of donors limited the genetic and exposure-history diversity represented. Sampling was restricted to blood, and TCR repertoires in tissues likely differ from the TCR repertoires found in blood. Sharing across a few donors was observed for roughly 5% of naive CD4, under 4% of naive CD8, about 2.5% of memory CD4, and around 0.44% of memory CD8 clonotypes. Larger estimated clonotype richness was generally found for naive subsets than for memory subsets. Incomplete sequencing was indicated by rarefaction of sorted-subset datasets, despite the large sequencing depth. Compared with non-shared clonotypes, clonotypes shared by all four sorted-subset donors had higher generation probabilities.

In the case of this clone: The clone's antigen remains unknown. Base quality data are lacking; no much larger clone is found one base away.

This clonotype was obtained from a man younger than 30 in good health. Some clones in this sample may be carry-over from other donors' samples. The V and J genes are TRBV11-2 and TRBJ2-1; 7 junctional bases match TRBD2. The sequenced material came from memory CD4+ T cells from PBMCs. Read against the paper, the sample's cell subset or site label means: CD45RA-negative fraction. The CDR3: CASSTHLAAYNEQFF. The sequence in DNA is TGTGCCAGCAGCACCCACCTAGCGGCCTACAATGAGCAGTTCTTC.